The 11 T cell receptor beta chains below were found in one sample sequenced in a study of blood T cell repertoires in COVID-19. Profiled with immunoSEQ multiplex PCR; TCRdb holds only in-frame clones, not every one. The repertoire holds around 200,000 clones, with under 90% as singletons. The sample was peripheral blood. The receptors come from a man older than 75 with acute or convalescent COVID-19.

CDR3 loop: CAIRTGGSPYGYTF. CDR3 DNA sequence: TGTGCCATCCGCACAGGGGGCTCCCCCTATGGCTACACCTTC. This chain connects TRBV10-3 to TRBJ1-2, with TRBD1 matching over 9 bases. J gave up 4 bases and V 8 bases, and 8 bases lay outside the gene matches. CDR3 length: 14 amino acids. Looked up from germline, CDR1 is ENHRY and CDR2 is SYGVKD.

The V and J genes are TRBV19 and TRBJ1-1; 7 positions agree with TRBD1. CDR1 LNHDA and CDR2 SQIVND come from the germline V gene (reference sequence). This CDR3 spans 14 amino acids. With V trimmed by 3 bases and J by 8 bases, 9 bases remained unmatched. CDR3 DNA: TGTGCCAGTAGTATGGGCCCTGACAGGGACGAAGCTTTCTTT. It encodes CASSMGPDRDEAFF.

The chain recombines TRBV19 with TRBJ2-1; tentatively, D is TRBD2 (5 bases). V gave up 4 bases and J gave up 5 bases, with 15 bases separating them. The CDR3 extends over 15 amino acids. CDR1 and CDR2 from the germline V gene are LNHDA and SQIVND (reference sequence). CDR3 in DNA: TGTGCCAGTAGTACCCGACGGGAAAATAACAATGAGCAGTTCTTC. Amino acids: CASSTRRENNNEQFF.

The chain carries TRBV7-8 and TRBJ1-3; D possibly corresponds to TRBD1 (5 bases). The CDR3 extends over 16 amino acids. The germline V and J ends were trimmed by 5 bases and 0 bases, with 14 bases remaining between them. In germline, CDR1 is SGHVS, CDR2 FQNEAQ. As DNA, the CDR3 is TGTGCCAGCAGCGGGGGGAGCCCGGTCTCTGGAAACACCATATATTTT. This codes for CASSGGSPVSGNTIYF.

J is TRBJ2-1 and V is TRBV21-1; the D segment call TRBD2 is taken from the table without a DNA check. TRBV21-1 is tagged as a pseudogene. This CDR3 is 17 amino acids long. CDR3 protein: CASSKGAASGAYNEQFF. The CDR3, as DNA: TGTGCCAGCAGCAAAGGTGCGGCTAGCGGGGCCTACAATGAGCAGTTCTTC.

This clone has only a few counts. This chain connects TRBV7-2 to TRBJ1-1; D is uncertain. Trimming left V 6 bases short and J 0 bases short, with 20 bases between. The length of the CDR3 is 17 residues. Per the germline V gene, CDR1 is SGHTA and CDR2 is FQGNSA. Here the CDR3 reads CASRLQPVGVMNTEAFF. The CDR3, as DNA: TGTGCCAGCAGACTACAGCCAGTGGGAGTAATGAACACTGAAGCTTTCTTT.

This clone was recorded a few times. The chain recombines TRBV5-1 with TRBJ2-7, with 8 positions matching TRBD2. This CDR3 spans 17 amino acids. J was trimmed by 4 bases and V by 4 bases; bases with no gene match: 16. Germline V gene sequence: CDR1 SGHRS, CDR2 YFSETQ. The CDR3 reads CASSPRGGASALYEQYF. The CDR3 DNA follows: TGCGCCAGCAGCCCTCGGGGGGGCGCTTCCGCGCTTTACGAGCAGTACTTC.

This rearrangement joins TRBV19 to TRBJ1-1, with D maybe TRBD1 (5 bases). Between the trimmed V and J ends, which lost 4 bases and 4 bases, there was a span of 13 bases. CDR3 length: 14 amino acids. The V gene's germline CDR1 is LNHDA and CDR2 SQIVND (reference sequence). This CDR3 reads CASSTDRGTTEAFF. The DNA of the CDR3 is TGTGCCAGTAGTACTGACCGGGGGACCACTGAAGCTTTCTTT.

The rearrangement uses TRBV7-2 and TRBJ2-5; possibly TRBD1 for D (5 bases). Germline V gene lookup returns CDR1 SGHTA and CDR2 FQGNSA. Trimming took off 5 bases at V and 5 bases at J, with 12 bases between the two ends. The length of the CDR3 is 13 residues. CDR3 residues: CASSGGQGETQYF. Here the CDR3 DNA reads TGTGCCAGCAGCGGTGGACAAGGCGAGACCCAGTACTTC.

The DNA of the CDR3 is TGTGCCAGCAGTCAGCGGTTAGGAAAACTGTTTTTT. Translated: CASSQRLGKLFF. This sequence joins TRBV12-3 or TRBV12-4 and TRBJ1-4; the D is unclear. The CDR3 loop spans 12 amino acids. Trimming pared 5 bases from V and 10 bases from J, leaving 11 bases between.

The V gene is TRBV19, the J gene TRBJ2-7; 11 positions agree with TRBD1. V shed 8 bases and J 2 bases; nucleotides not matched to a gene: 5. This CDR3 has 14 residues. The germline V gene has CDR1 LNHDA and CDR2 SQIVND (reference sequence). The CDR3 nucleotides are TGTGCCAGTTGGACAGGGGGCATCACCTACGAGCAGTACTTC. Amino acids: CASWTGGITYEQYF.